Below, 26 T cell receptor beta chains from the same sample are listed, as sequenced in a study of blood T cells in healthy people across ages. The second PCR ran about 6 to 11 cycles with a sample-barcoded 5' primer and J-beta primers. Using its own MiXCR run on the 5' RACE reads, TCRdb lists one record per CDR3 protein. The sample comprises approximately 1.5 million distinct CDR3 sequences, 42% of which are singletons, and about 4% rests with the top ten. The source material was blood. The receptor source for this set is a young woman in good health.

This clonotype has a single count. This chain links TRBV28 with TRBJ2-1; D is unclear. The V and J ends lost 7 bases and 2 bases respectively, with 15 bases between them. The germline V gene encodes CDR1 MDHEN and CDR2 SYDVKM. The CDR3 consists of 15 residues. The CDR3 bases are TGTGCCAGCACTTACCGCCAGGCCCCCTACAATGAGCAGTTCTTC. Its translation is CASTYRQAPYNEQFF. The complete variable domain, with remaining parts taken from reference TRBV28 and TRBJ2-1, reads DVKVTQSSRYLVKRTGEKVFLECVQDMDHENMFWYRQDPGLGLRLIYFSYDVKMKEKGDIPEGYSVSREKKERFSLILESASTNQTSMYLCASTYRQAPYNEQFFGPGTRLTVL.

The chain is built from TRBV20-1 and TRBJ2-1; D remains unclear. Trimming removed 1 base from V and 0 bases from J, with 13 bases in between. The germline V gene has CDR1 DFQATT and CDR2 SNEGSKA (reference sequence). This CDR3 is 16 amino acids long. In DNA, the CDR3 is TGCAGTGCTAGAGTCGAGAGCGAGGCCTCCTACAATGAGCAGTTCTTC. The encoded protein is CSARVESEASYNEQFF.

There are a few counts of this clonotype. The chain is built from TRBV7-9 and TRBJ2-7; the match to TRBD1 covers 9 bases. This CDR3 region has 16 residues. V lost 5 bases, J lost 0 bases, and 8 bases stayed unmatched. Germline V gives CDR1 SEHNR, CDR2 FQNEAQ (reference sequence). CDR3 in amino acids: CASSPLGQGYSYEQYF. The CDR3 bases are TGTGCCAGCAGCCCCTTGGGACAGGGTTACTCCTACGAGCAGTACTTC.

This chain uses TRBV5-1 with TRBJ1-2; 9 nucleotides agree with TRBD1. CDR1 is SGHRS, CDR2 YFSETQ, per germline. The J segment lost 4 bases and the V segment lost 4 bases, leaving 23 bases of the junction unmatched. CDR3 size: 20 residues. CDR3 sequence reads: CASSPHFLGDRDRDTYGYTF. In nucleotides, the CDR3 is TGCGCCAGCAGCCCACATTTTCTTGGGGACCGGGACAGGGATACCTATGGCTACACCTTC.

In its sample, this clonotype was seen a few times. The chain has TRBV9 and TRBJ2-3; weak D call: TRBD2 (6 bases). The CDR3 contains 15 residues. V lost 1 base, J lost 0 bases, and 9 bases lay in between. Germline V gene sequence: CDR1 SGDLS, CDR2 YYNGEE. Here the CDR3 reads CASSVLATSTDTQYF. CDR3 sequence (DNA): TGTGCCAGCAGCGTACTAGCGACTAGCACAGATACGCAGTATTTT.

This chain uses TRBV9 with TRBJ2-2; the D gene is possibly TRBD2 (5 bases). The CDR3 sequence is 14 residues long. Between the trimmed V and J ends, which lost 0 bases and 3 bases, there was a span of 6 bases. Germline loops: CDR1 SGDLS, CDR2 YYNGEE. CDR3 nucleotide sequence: TGTGCCAGCAGCGTAGCCGGGGACACCGGGGAGCTGTTTTTT. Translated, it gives CASSVAGDTGELFF.

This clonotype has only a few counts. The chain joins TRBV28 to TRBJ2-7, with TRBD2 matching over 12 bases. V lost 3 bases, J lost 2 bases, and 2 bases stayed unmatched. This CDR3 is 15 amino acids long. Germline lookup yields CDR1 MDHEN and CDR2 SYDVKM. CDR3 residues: CASSFLAGGAYEQYF. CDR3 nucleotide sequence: TGTGCCAGCAGTTTTCTAGCGGGGGGGGCCTACGAGCAGTACTTC.

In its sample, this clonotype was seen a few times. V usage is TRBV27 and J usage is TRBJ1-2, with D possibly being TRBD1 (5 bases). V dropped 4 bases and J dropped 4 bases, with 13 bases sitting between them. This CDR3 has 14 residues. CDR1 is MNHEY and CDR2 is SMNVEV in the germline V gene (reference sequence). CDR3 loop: CASSSIDSLYGYTF. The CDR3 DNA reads TGTGCCAGCAGTTCGATCGACAGCCTCTATGGCTACACCTTC.

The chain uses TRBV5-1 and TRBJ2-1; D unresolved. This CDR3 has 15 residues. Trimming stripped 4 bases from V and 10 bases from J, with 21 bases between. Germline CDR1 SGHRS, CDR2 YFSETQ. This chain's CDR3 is CASSAFPERYWEQFF. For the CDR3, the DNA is TGCGCCAGCAGCGCCTTCCCCGAGAGGTATTGGGAGCAGTTCTTC. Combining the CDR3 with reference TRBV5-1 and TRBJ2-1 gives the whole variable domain KAGVTQTPRYLIKTRGQQVTLSCSPISGHRSVSWYQQTPGQGLQFLFEYFSETQRNKGNFPGRFSGRQFSNSRSEMNVSTLELGDSALYLCASSAFPERYWEQFFGPGTRLTVL.

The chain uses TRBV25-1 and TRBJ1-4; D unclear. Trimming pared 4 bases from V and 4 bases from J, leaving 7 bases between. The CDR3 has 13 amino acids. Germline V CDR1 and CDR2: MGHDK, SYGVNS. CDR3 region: CASSVSLNEKLFF. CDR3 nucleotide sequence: TGTGCCAGCAGTGTCAGTCTTAATGAAAAACTGTTTTTT.

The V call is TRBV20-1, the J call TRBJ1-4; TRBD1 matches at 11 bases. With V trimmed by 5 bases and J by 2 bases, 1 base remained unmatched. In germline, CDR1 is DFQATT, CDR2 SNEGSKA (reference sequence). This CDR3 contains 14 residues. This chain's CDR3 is CSAWTGGTNEKLFF. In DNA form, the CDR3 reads TGCAGTGCTTGGACAGGGGGCACTAATGAAAAACTGTTTTTT.

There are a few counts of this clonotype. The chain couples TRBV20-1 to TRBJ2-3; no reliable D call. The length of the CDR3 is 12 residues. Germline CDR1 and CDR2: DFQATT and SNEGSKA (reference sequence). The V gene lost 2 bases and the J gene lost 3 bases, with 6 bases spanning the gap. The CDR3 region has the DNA TGCAGTGCTAGACCCCAAACAGATACGCAGTATTTT. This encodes CSARPQTDTQYF.

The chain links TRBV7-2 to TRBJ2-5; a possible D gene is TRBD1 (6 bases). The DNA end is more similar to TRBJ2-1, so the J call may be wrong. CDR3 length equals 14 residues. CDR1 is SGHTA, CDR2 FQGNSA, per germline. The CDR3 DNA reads TGTGCCAGCAGCCGGTACAGGGCCCAAGAGACCCAGTTCTTC. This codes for CASSRYRAQETQFF.

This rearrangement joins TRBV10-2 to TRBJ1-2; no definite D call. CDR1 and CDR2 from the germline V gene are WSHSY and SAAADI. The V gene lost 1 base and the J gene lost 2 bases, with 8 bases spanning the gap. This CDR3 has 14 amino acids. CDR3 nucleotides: TGCGCCAGCAGTGAGTTGGGTCCGAACTATGGCTACACCTTC. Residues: CASSELGPNYGYTF.

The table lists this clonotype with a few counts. The CDR3 DNA reads as TGTGCCAGCAGATCTGAACCTAGCGCCTCCTACAATGAGCAGTACTTC. Its protein product is CASRSEPSASYNEQYF. V and J are TRBV6-5 and TRBJ2-7, with a possible D match to TRBD2 (6 bases). Per the germline V gene, CDR1 is MNHEY and CDR2 is SVGAGI. The CDR3 runs 16 residues. With 6 bases removed from V and 7 bases from J, the gap between germline ends came to 25 bases.

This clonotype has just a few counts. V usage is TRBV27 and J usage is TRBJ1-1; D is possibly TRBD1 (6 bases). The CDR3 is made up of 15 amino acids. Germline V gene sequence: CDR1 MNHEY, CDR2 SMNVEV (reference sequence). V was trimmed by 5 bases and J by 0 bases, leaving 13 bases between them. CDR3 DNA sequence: TGTGCCAGCAGTGGTTCACAGGGAATGAACACTGAAGCTTTCTTT. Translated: CASSGSQGMNTEAFF.

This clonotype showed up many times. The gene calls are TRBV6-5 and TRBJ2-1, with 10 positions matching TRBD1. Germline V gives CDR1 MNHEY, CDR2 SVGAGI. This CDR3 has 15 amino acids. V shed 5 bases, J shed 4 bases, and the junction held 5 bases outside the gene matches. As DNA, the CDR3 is TGTGCCAGCAGTGCGGACAGGGGGGGTTACAATGAGCAGTTCTTC. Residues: CASSADRGGYNEQFF.

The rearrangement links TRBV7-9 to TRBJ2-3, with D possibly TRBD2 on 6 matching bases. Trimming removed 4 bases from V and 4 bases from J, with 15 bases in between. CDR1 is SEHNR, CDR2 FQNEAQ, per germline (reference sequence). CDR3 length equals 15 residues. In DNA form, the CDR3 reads TGTGCCAGCAGCTCGATGGGGGGACTTCCAGATACGCAGTATTTT. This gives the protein CASSSMGGLPDTQYF.

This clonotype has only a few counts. DNA of the CDR3: TGTGCCAGCAGCTTGGGTTTCCCAGGGTACTATGGCTACACCTTC. This translates into CASSLGFPGYYGYTF. V usage is TRBV7-9 and J usage is TRBJ1-2; TRBD1 is a possible D gene (5 bases). Trimming removed 3 bases from V and 3 bases from J, with 14 bases in between. In germline, CDR1 is SEHNR, CDR2 FQNEAQ (reference sequence). The CDR3 consists of 15 residues.

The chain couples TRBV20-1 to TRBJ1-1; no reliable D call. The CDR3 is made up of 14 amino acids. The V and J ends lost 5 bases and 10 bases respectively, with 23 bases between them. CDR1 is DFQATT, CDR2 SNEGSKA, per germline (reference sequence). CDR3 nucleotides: TGCAGTGCTCCCACCACGGACGGAGGCCGAAGAGCTTTCTTT. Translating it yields CSAPTTDGGRRAFF.

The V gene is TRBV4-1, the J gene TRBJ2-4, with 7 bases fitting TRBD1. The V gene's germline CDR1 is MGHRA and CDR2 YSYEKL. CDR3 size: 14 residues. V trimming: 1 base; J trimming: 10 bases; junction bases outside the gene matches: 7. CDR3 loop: CASSQGWDSFIQYF. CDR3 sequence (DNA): TGCGCCAGCAGCCAAGGGTGGGACAGCTTTATTCAGTACTTC.

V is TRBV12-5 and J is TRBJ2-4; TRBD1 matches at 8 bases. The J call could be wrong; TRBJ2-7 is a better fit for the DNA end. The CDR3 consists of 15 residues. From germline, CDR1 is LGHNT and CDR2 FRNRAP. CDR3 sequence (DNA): TGTGCTAGTGGTTTGACGGGACAGGTTCCCTACGAGCAGTACTTC. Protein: CASGLTGQVPYEQYF.

CDR3 sequence: CASSLRAKNTEAFF. The CDR3 DNA reads as TGTGCCAGCAGCTTACGGGCAAAAAACACTGAAGCTTTCTTT. The gene calls are TRBV7-3 and TRBJ1-1; D gene ambiguous. The CDR3 runs to 14 residues. Germline V gene lookup returns CDR1 SGHTA and CDR2 FQGTGA. The V gene lost 2 bases and the J gene lost 2 bases, with 9 bases spanning the gap.

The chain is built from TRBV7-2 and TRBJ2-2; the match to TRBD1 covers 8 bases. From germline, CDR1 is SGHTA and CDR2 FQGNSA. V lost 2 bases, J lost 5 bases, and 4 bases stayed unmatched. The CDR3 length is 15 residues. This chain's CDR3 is CASSLITGGTGELFF. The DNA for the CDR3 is TGTGCCAGCAGCTTAATTACAGGGGGGACCGGGGAGCTGTTTTTT.

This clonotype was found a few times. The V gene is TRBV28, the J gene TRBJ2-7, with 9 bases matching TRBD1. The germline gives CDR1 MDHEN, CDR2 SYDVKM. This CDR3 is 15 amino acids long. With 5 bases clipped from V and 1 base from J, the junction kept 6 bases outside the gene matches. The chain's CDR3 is CASSPLTGGSYEQYF. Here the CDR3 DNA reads TGTGCCAGCAGTCCTTTGACAGGGGGTTCCTACGAGCAGTACTTC.

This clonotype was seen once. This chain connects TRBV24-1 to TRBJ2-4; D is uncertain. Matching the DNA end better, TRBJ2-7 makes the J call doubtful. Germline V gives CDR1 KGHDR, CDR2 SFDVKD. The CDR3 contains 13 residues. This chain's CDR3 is CATSDLRSDEQYF. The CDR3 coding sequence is TGTGCCACCAGTGATCTCAGGAGCGACGAGCAGTACTTC.